What follows are 22 T cell receptor beta chains derived from one specimen sequenced in a study of control samples from healthy donors and cancer patients. Some clones are missing from TCRdb's copy, which holds only in-frame ones; the method was immunoSEQ multiplex PCR. The top ten clones hold around 1.2% of a sample with under 150,000 clones, 75% to 90% of them seen once. The specimen sequenced was PBMCs. The source is a woman between 45 and 65 years old with colorectal cancer.

This clone has just a few counts. The V and J genes are TRBV30 and TRBJ1-3; 7 positions match TRBD1. Looked up from germline, CDR1 is GTSNPN and CDR2 is SVGIG (reference sequence). Losses at the gene ends were 1 base for V and 3 bases for J; bases not matched to a gene: 0. This CDR3 spans 13 amino acids. The CDR3 DNA is TGTGCCTGGAGTGCAGGGGGTGGAAACACCATATATTTT. It translates to CAWSAGGGNTIYF.

The chain recombines TRBV5-1 with TRBJ1-1, with D hard to call. This CDR3 contains 14 residues. Germline V gene lookup returns CDR1 SGHRS and CDR2 YFSETQ. The V end lost 3 bases, the J end lost 3 bases, and 12 bases lay between the germline ends. CDR3 DNA sequence: TGCGCCAGCAGCTCGATCGACGTAGACACTGAAGCTTTCTTT. Translating it yields CASSSIDVDTEAFF.

The chain has TRBV6-5 and TRBJ2-3, with D maybe TRBD1 (6 bases). The CDR3 extends over 15 amino acids. The V gene lost 5 bases and the J gene lost 2 bases, with 14 bases spanning the gap. In germline, CDR1 is MNHEY, CDR2 SVGAGI. The CDR3 DNA follows: TGTGCCAGCAGTCCAGCCAGGGGCTCCACAGATACGCAGTATTTT. Amino acids: CASSPARGSTDTQYF.

The sample holds a few counts of this clone. The V and J genes are TRBV2 and TRBJ1-2, with TRBD1 as a possible D gene (5 bases). Germline assignment: CDR1 SNHLY and CDR2 FYNNEI. V gave up 5 bases and J gave up 4 bases, with 8 bases separating them. The CDR3 extends over 12 amino acids. The CDR3 loop is CASSTGTYGYTF. CDR3 bases: TGTGCCAGCAGTACAGGTACCTATGGCTACACCTTC.

The chain has TRBV10-2 and TRBJ1-5; no reliable D call. This CDR3 comprises 16 residues. Germline loops: CDR1 WSHSY, CDR2 SAAADI. Trimming took 2 bases from V and 6 from J, leaving 17 bases between them. The CDR3 coding sequence is TGCGCCAGCAGTGAGGGGCTAAATCCTCGGGGTCAGCCCCAGCATTTT. It specifies CASSEGLNPRGQPQHF.

This chain uses TRBV19 with TRBJ1-3, with unresolved D. This CDR3 is 16 amino acids long. Germline CDR1 is LNHDA and CDR2 is SQIVND (reference sequence). Trimming cost V 2 bases and J 0 bases, with 11 bases left between them. As DNA, the CDR3 is TGTGCCAGTAGTATACCGGGTCGCAGCTCTGGAAACACCATATATTTT. This encodes CASSIPGRSSGNTIYF.

The rearrangement links TRBV7-9 to TRBJ1-1, with D uncertain. V was clipped by 1 base and J by 1 base, with 7 bases between them. From germline, CDR1 is SEHNR and CDR2 FQNEAQ (reference sequence). CDR3 length: 14 amino acids. The CDR3 region is CASSLGGTNTEAFF. CDR3 in DNA: TGTGCCAGCAGCTTAGGTGGCACGAACACTGAAGCTTTCTTT.

J is TRBJ2-5 and V is TRBV11-2, with D possibly being TRBD2 (7 bases). V lost 5 bases and J 2 bases, leaving 18 bases between the germline ends. The CDR3 extends over 16 amino acids. Germline CDR1 and CDR2: SGHAT and FQNNGV. In DNA, the CDR3 is TGTGCCAGCAGCCCAATGGTCGGGGGGACACAAGAGACCCAGTACTTC. Protein sequence: CASSPMVGGTQETQYF.

The J gene is TRBJ2-5, the V gene TRBV11-3; 7 bases are a match to TRBD1. The V and J ends lost 5 bases and 1 base, in that order; junction bases with no gene match: 13. The CDR3 spans 17 residues. CDR1 and CDR2 (germline): SGHNT, YENEEA. CDR3 protein: CASSPGPAGDSQETQYF. CDR3 bases: TGTGCCAGCAGCCCCGGGCCGGCCGGGGACAGCCAAGAGACCCAGTACTTC.

This chain joins TRBV7-3 and TRBJ2-1, with D uncertain. With 7 bases removed from V and 7 bases from J, the gap between germline ends came to 8 bases. The CDR3 has 11 amino acids. The germline gives CDR1 SGHTA, CDR2 FQGTGA. CDR3 sequence: CASIFWNEQFF. In nucleotides, the CDR3 is TGTGCCAGCATTTTTTGGAATGAGCAGTTCTTC.

This rearrangement joins TRBV30 to TRBJ2-6, with D perhaps TRBD2 (5 bases). The CDR3 length is 16 residues. Looked up from germline, CDR1 is GTSNPN and CDR2 is SVGIG (reference sequence). V was cut by 2 bases and J by 2 bases, with 13 bases left in between. CDR3 nucleotides: TGTGCCTGGAGTAGGGCGGGCCCCACTGGGGCCAACGTCCTGACTTTC. Its translation: CAWSRAGPTGANVLTF.

There are many counts of this clone. The V and J genes are TRBV28 and TRBJ1-1; D is uncertain. Germline V gives CDR1 MDHEN, CDR2 SYDVKM. CDR3 length: 12 amino acids. CDR3 DNA sequence: TGTGGGGCCCGAGGGTCCCTTACTGAAGCTTTCTTT. The encoded protein is CGARGSLTEAFF.

The V and J genes are TRBV18 and TRBJ2-1, with 12 bases lining up with TRBD2. The CDR3 consists of 15 residues. The junction had 6 bases not matched to a gene; V was cut back by 4 bases and J by 8 bases. The germline gives CDR1 KGHSH, CDR2 LQKENI. The CDR3 DNA follows: TGTGCCAGCTCACGGACTAGCGGGATGGGCGATGAGCAGTTCTTC. It is translated as CASSRTSGMGDEQFF.

The chain joins TRBV19 to TRBJ1-6, with D unclear. The germline V gene encodes CDR1 LNHDA and CDR2 SQIVND (reference sequence). This CDR3 spans 17 amino acids. V lost 5 bases and J lost 0, with 14 bases in between. DNA for the CDR3: TGTGCCAGTAGTGCTGGAGGCAGCAGCTCCTATAATTCACCCCTCCACTTT. The encoded protein is CASSAGGSSSYNSPLHF.

V usage is TRBV5-6 and J usage is TRBJ2-4; a possible D gene is TRBD1 (6 bases). Trimming left V 0 bases short and J 8 bases short, with 12 bases between. CDR1 and CDR2 from the germline V gene are SGHDT and YYEEEE. This CDR3 comprises 14 residues. The chain's CDR3 is CASSLGLQGYIQYF. DNA for the CDR3: TGTGCCAGCAGCTTGGGTTTACAGGGTTACATTCAGTACTTC.

J is TRBJ2-7 and V is TRBV30; 7 bases are shared with TRBD2. Germline CDR1 is GTSNPN and CDR2 is SVGIG (reference sequence). V lost 5 bases and J lost 0; bases outside the gene matches: 7. The CDR3 loop spans 14 amino acids. The CDR3 DNA follows: TGTGCCTGGGGGACCGGGGGGAGCTCCTACGAGCAGTACTTC. Translated, it gives CAWGTGGSSYEQYF. The variable domain in full, completed from reference TRBV30 and TRBJ2-7, reads SQTIHQWPATLVQPVGSPLSLECTVEGTSNPNLYWYRQAAGRGLQLLFYSVGIGQISSEVPQNLSASRPQDRQFILSSKKLLLSDSGFYLCAWGTGGSSYEQYFGPGTRLTVT.

The chain joins TRBV10-3 to TRBJ1-6; unclear D gene. Deletions cut 4 bases from V and 8 bases from J, with 6 bases between. The CDR3 is 12 amino acids. Germline V CDR1 and CDR2: ENHRY, SYGVKD. The CDR3 loop reads CAISGVDSPLHF. CDR3 coding DNA: TGTGCCATCAGTGGTGTGGATTCACCCCTCCACTTT.

The V and J genes are TRBV30 and TRBJ2-3, with 7 bases aligning to TRBD2. The CDR3 covers 17 residues. Germline-derived CDR1 and CDR2 are GTSNPN and SVGIG (reference sequence). V gave up 3 bases and J gave up 4 bases; unmatched junction bases: 16. CDR3: CAWRDLGTIGSADTQYF. CDR3 DNA: TGTGCCTGGAGAGACCTAGGGACTATCGGATCAGCAGATACGCAGTATTTT.

The chain joins TRBV6-6 to TRBJ1-2, with TRBD1 matching over 9 bases. The germline gives CDR1 MNHNY, CDR2 SVGAGI (reference sequence). The CDR3 runs 15 residues. V shed 6 bases and J 4 bases; nucleotides not matched to a gene: 9. The CDR3 here is CASRPNRGRLYGYTF. The CDR3 DNA reads TGTGCCAGCAGACCAAACAGGGGGCGCCTCTATGGCTACACCTTC.

This clone has only one observation. This chain connects TRBV18 to TRBJ2-1; tentatively, D is TRBD1 (6 bases). CDR1 is KGHSH and CDR2 is LQKENI in the germline V gene. V was pared by 5 bases and J by 7 bases, with 18 bases between. The CDR3 has 15 amino acids. In DNA form, the CDR3 reads TGTGCCAGCTCAACGGGTGGATGGGGGCTGAATGAGCAGTTCTTC. Translated, it gives CASSTGGWGLNEQFF. Complete variable domain (other parts from reference TRBV18 and TRBJ2-1): NAGVMQNPRHLVRRRGQEARLRCSPMKGHSHVYWYRQLPEEGLKFMVYLQKENIIDESGMPKERFSAEFPKEGPSILRIQQVVRGDSAAYFCASSTGGWGLNEQFFGPGTRLTVL.

The genes are TRBV10-2 and TRBJ2-7, with 8 bases aligning to TRBD1. The CDR3 consists of 14 residues. The V and J ends lost 5 bases and 2 bases, in that order; junction bases with no gene match: 5. Germline V CDR1 and CDR2: WSHSY, SAAADI. In DNA, the CDR3 is TGCGCCAGCAGTCAGACAGGGGATACCTACGAGCAGTACTTC. Its protein is CASSQTGDTYEQYF.

This clone was picked up a small number of times. This chain uses TRBV13 with TRBJ1-1; D may be TRBD1 (6 bases). Germline values: CDR1 PRHDT, CDR2 FYEKMQ (reference sequence). V shed 4 bases and J shed 1 base, with 10 bases lying between them. This CDR3 has 14 residues. CDR3 sequence reads: CASSYPTGNTEAFF. As DNA, the CDR3 is TGTGCCAGCAGCTACCCGACAGGGAACACTGAAGCTTTCTTT.